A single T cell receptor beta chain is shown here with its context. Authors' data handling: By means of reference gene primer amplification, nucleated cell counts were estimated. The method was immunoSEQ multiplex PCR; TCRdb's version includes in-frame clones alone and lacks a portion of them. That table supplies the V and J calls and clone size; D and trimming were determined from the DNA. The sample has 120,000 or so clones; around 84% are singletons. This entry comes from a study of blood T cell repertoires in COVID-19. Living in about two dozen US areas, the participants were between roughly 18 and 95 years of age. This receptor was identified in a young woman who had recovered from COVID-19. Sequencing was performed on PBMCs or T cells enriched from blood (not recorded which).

CDR3 amino acids: CASRQDTGELFF. Written as DNA, the CDR3 is TGTGCCAGCCGACAGGACACCGGGGAGCTGTTTTTT. V is TRBV2 and J is TRBJ2-2; tentative D call: TRBD1 (6 bases). The V gene's germline CDR1 is SNHLY and CDR2 FYNNEI. The germline V and J ends were trimmed by 8 bases and 3 bases, with 7 bases remaining between them. This CDR3 region has 12 residues.